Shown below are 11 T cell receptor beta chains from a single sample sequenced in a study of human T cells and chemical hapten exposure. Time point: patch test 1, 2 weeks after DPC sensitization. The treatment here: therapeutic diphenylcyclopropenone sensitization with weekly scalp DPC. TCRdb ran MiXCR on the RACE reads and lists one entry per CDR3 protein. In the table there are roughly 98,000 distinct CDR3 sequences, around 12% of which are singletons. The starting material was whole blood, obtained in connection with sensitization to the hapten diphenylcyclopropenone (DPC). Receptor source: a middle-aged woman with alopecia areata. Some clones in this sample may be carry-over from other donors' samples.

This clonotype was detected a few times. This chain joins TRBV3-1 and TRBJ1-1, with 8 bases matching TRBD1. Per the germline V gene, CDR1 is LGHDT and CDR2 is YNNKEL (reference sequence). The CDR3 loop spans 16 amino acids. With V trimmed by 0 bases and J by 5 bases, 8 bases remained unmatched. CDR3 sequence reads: CASSQDFRDRLTEAFF. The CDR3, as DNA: TGTGCCAGCAGCCAAGATTTCCGGGACAGGCTAACTGAAGCTTTCTTT.

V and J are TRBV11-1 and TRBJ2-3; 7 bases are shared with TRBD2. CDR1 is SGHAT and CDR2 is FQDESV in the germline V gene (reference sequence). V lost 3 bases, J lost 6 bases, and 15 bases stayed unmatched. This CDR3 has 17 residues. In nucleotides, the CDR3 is TGTGCCAGCAGCTTGGGTCTTCTCGCGGGAGCTCGGGATACGCAGTATTTT. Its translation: CASSLGLLAGARDTQYF.

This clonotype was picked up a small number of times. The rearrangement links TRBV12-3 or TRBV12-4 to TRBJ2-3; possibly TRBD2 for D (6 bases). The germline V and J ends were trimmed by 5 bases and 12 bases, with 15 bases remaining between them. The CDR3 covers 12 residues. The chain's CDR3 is CASSPPGTAQYF. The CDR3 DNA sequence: TGTGCCAGCAGTCCACCAGGGACTGCTCAGTATTTT.

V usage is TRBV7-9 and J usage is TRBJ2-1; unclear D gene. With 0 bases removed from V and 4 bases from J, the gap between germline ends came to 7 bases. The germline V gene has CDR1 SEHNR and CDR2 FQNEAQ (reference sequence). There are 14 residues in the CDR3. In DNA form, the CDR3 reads TGTGCCAGCAGCTTAGCGCAGAGATACAATGAGCAGTTCTTC. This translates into CASSLAQRYNEQFF.

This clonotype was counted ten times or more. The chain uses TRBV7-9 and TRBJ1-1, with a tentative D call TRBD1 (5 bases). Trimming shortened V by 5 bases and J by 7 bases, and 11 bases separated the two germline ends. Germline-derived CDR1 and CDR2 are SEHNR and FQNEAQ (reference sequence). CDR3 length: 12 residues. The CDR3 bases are TGTGCCAGCAGCCTCCAGGGCGGTGAAGCTTTCTTT. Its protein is CASSLQGGEAFF.

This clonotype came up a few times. The CDR3 sequence is CAWSSMGLAYNEQFF. CDR3 in DNA: TGTGCCTGGAGCTCCATGGGACTAGCGTACAATGAGCAGTTCTTC. The chain couples TRBV30 to TRBJ2-1, with 10 bases lining up with TRBD2. The germline V gene encodes CDR1 GTSNPN and CDR2 SVGIG (reference sequence). This CDR3 has 15 amino acids. The V segment lost 3 bases and the J segment 4 bases; nucleotides outside the gene matches: 6. Drawing the rest from reference TRBV30 and TRBJ2-1, the complete variable domain is SQTIHQWPATLVQPVGSPLSLECTVEGTSNPNLYWYRQAAGRGLQLLFYSVGIGQISSEVPQNLSASRPQDRQFILSSKKLLLSDSGFYLCAWSSMGLAYNEQFFGPGTRLTVL.

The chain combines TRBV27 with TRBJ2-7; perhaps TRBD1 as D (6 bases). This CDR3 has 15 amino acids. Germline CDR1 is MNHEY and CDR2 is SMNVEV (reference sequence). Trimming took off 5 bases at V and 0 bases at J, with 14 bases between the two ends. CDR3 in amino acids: CASSATGKPSYEQYF. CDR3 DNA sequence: TGTGCCAGCAGTGCAACAGGGAAACCCTCCTACGAGCAGTACTTC.

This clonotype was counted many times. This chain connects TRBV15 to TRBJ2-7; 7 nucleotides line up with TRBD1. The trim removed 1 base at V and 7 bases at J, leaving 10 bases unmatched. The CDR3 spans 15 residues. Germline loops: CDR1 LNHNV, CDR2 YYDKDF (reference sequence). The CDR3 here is CATSRAVEGGGEQYF. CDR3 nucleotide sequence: TGTGCCACCAGCAGAGCAGTCGAAGGGGGCGGGGAGCAGTACTTC.

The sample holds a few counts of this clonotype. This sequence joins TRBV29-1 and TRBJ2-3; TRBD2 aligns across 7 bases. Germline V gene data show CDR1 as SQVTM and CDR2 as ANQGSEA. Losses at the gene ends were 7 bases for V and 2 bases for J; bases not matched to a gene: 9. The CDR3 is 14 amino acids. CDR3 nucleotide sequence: TGCAGCGCAGGCGCGGGAGAAGTCACAGATACGCAGTATTTT. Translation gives CSAGAGEVTDTQYF.

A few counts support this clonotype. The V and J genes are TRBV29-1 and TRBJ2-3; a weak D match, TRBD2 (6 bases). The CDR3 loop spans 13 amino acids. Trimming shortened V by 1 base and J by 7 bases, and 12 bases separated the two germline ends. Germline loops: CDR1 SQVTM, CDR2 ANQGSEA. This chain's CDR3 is CSVEGSGYHTQYF. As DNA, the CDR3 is TGCAGCGTTGAAGGGAGCGGGTATCATACGCAGTATTTT.

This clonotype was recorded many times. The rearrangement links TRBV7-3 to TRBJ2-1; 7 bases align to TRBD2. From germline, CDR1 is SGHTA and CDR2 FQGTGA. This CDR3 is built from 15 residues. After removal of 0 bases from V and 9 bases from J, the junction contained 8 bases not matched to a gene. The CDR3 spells CASSLTRALAAEQFF. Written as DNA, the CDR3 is TGTGCCAGCAGCTTAACGAGGGCGCTAGCGGCTGAGCAGTTCTTC.